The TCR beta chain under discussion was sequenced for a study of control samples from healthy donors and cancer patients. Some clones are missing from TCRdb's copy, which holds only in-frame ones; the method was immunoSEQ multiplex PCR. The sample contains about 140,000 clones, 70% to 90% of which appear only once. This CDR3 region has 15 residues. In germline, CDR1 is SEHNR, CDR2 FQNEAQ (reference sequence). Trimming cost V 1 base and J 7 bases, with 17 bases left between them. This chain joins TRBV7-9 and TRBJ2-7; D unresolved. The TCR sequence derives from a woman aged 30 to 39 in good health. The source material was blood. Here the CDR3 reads CASSLESDWLGEQYF. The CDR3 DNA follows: TGTGCCAGCAGCTTAGAGTCCGACTGGCTGGGGGAGCAGTACTTC.